Listed below are T cell receptor beta chains from one sample, sequenced in a study of T cell responses to AZD1222 COVID-19 vaccine. The data were produced by immunoSEQ multiplex PCR, yet TCRdb's version contains in-frame clones alone and is incomplete. The data show 150,000 to 200,000 clones, approximately 95% seen once. The sequencing used peripheral blood, collected on day 0 of AZD1222 vaccination. These receptors all stem from an adult in good health. The CDR3 runs from the conserved cysteine through the conserved F or W. A D gene is named only where the DNA matches it firmly. The listing skips clone size in some rows; elsewhere it reads once, few, many or a size class.

v_call	j_call	cdr3_length	clone_size	d_call	cdr3_nt	cdr3_aa
TRBV13	TRBJ1-1	15	.	.	TGTGCCAGCAGCCCCCGGGGAGGAATGAACACTGAAGCTTTCTTT	CASSPRGGMNTEAFF
TRBV2	TRBJ2-7	14	.	.	TGTGCCACCCCTTCAGCCTTTGAGGGAAACGAGCAGTACTTC	CATPSAFEGNEQYF
TRBV19	TRBJ1-2	14	.	.	TGTGCCAGTAGTATAGGCAGGGTAGTAGGTGGCTACACCTTC	CASSIGRVVGGYTF
TRBV10-3	TRBJ2-7	14	once	TRBD2	TGTGCCATCAGCCGGGGGGGGAACTCCTACGAGCAGTACTTC	CAISRGGNSYEQYF
TRBV19	TRBJ2-1	16	.	TRBD2	TGTGCCAGTAGTAGTAGCGGGGGGCCCTATTACAATGAGCAGTTCTTC	CASSSSGGPYYNEQFF
TRBV19	TRBJ2-1	12	.	.	TGTGCCACTTCTTGGGACTACAATGAGCAGTTCTTC	CATSWDYNEQFF
TRBV7-2	TRBJ2-6	17	.	.	TGTGCCAGCAGCGTAGGGAGTGTATTCTCTGGGGCCAACGTCCTGACTTTC	CASSVGSVFSGANVLTF
TRBV29-1	TRBJ2-5	13	.	.	TGCAGCATACCGGGACAGACTAGCGAGACCCAGTACTTC	CSIPGQTSETQYF
TRBV12-3/TRBV12-4	TRBJ1-1	12	.	.	TGTGCCAGCAGTCCCCGGGAAACTGAAGCTTTCTTT	CASSPRETEAFF
TRBV25-1	TRBJ1-6	12	.	.	TGTGCCAGCGCCCTCGGTATTTCACCCCTCCACTTT	CASALGISPLHF
TRBV4-1	TRBJ2-1	15	.	.	TGCGCCAGCAGCCTCGGGGTAAACTCCTACAATGAGCAGTTCTTC	CASSLGVNSYNEQFF
TRBV5-4	TRBJ2-7	12	.	.	TGTGCCAGCAGCTTGATCAACTACGAGCAGTACTTC	CASSLINYEQYF
TRBV2	TRBJ2-5	15	.	TRBD2	TGTGCCAGCAGTGAGGTCCCTAGCGGGGGTGGGACCCAGTACTTC	CASSEVPSGGGTQYF
TRBV7-9	TRBJ2-7	14	.	.	TGTGCCAGCAGCTTCACAGCATCAATTAACGAGCAGTACTTC	CASSFTASINEQYF
TRBV9	TRBJ2-2	16	.	TRBD2	TGTGCCAGCAGCGTACGCCTAGCGGGAGAGGCCGGGGAGCTGTTTTTT	CASSVRLAGEAGELFF
TRBV7-9	TRBJ2-2	14	few	.	TGTGCCAGCAGCTTACCAGGCGGGTTGCGGGAGCTGTTTTTT	CASSLPGGLRELFF
TRBV5-1	TRBJ2-1	11	.	.	TGCGCCAGTAAGGGGGAAGTTGAGCAGTTCTTC	CASKGEVEQFF
TRBV2	TRBJ1-5	15	few	TRBD1	TGTGCCAGCAGCCGGGACAGGGCTTTAGGGCAGCCCCAGCATTTT	CASSRDRALGQPQHF
TRBV7-9	TRBJ1-4	15	.	.	TGTGCCAGCAGCTTTGCAGGGGCAACTAATGAAAAACTGTTTTTT	CASSFAGATNEKLFF
TRBV5-1	TRBJ2-1	17	.	TRBD1	TGCGCCAGCAGCTTGGGGCCCGGGACAGGGGGCTGGAATGAGCAGTTCTTC	CASSLGPGTGGWNEQFF
TRBV7-2	TRBJ1-1	15	.	TRBD1	TGTGCCAGCAGCTCGCGACAGGGAAGGAACACTGAAGCTTTCTTT	CASSSRQGRNTEAFF
TRBV12-5	TRBJ1-1	13	.	.	TGTGCTAGTGGGCGGCGTCTGAACACTGAAGCTTTCTTT	CASGRRLNTEAFF
TRBV12-3/TRBV12-4	TRBJ2-2	13	.	.	TGTGCCAGCAGTTTCAGGAACACCGGGGAGCTGTTTTTT	CASSFRNTGELFF
TRBV5-8	TRBJ2-1	16	.	.	TGTGCCAGCAGCCGGGGACGGCCAAGCTCCTACAATGAGCAGTTCTTC	CASSRGRPSSYNEQFF
TRBV19	TRBJ1-2	14	.	.	TGTGCCAGTAGTATGTGGGCAGGAACCTATGGCTACACCTTC	CASSMWAGTYGYTF
TRBV5-1	TRBJ2-1	14	.	.	TGCGCCAGCAGCTTGGGACAGTCCTACAATGAGCAGTTCTTC	CASSLGQSYNEQFF
TRBV2	TRBJ1-1	16	.	.	TGTGCCAGCAGTGACAGCGCCGAATCCTTGAACACTGAAGCTTTCTTT	CASSDSAESLNTEAFF
TRBV3-1/TRBV3-2	TRBJ2-7	12	once	.	TGTGCCAGCAGCTTTACAGGGACCGAGCAGTACTTC	CASSFTGTEQYF
TRBV14	TRBJ2-7	17	.	.	TGTGCCAGCAGCCAAGGCATCGGGGACACCGGCCCCTACGAGCAGTACTTC	CASSQGIGDTGPYEQYF
TRBV5-1	TRBJ2-2	14	once	.	TGCGCCAGCAGCTTTGGCAGAGACACCGGGGAGCTGTTTTTT	CASSFGRDTGELFF
TRBV5-1	TRBJ2-5	14	.	.	TGCGCCAGCAGCTTGGGGCAGGGTGGTGAGACCCAGTACTTC	CASSLGQGGETQYF
TRBV2	TRBJ1-5	15	.	.	TGTGCCAGCAGACCTACAGGGATTAACAATCAGCCCCAGCATTTT	CASRPTGINNQPQHF
TRBV19	TRBJ2-3	14	.	.	TGTGCCAGTAGTATAGGAGTGGGTTCAGATACGCAGTATTTT	CASSIGVGSDTQYF